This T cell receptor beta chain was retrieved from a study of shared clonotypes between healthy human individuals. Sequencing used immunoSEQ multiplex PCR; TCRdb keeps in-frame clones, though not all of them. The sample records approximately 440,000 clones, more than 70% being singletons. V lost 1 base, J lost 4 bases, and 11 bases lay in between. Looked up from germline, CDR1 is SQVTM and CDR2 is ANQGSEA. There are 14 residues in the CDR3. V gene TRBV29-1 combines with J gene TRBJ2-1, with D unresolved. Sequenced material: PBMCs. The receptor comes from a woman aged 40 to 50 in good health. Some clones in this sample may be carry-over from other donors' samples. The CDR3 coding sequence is TGCAGCGTTGAAGCCCACCTTGGGTACAATGAGCAGTTCTTC. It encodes CSVEAHLGYNEQFF.